This entry describes one T cell receptor beta chain. This specimen comes from a study of T-cell memory formation after mild COVID-19. The V gene end was trimmed by 5 bases and the J gene end by 0 bases; junction bases not matched to a gene: 7. The germline V gene has CDR1 MNHEY and CDR2 SMNVEV (reference sequence). CDR3 length: 16 residues. MiXCR, run by TCRdb on the 5' RACE reads, gives a single entry per CDR3 protein. Of 130,000 to 150,000 distinct CDR3 sequences in the sample, approximately 5.7% were seen once. The chain is built from TRBV27 and TRBJ1-5; 7 bases map to TRBD1. This receptor was taken from an adult woman who had mild COVID-19 (a few samples of this study predate the infection). Cell type and time point are not known. Specimen: PBMCs or a T cell subset sorted from them (not recorded which). In DNA form, the CDR3 reads TGTGCCAGCAGTCCCAACAGGGGTGGTAGCAATCAGCCCCAGCATTTT. This sequence encodes CASSPNRGGSNQPQHF.